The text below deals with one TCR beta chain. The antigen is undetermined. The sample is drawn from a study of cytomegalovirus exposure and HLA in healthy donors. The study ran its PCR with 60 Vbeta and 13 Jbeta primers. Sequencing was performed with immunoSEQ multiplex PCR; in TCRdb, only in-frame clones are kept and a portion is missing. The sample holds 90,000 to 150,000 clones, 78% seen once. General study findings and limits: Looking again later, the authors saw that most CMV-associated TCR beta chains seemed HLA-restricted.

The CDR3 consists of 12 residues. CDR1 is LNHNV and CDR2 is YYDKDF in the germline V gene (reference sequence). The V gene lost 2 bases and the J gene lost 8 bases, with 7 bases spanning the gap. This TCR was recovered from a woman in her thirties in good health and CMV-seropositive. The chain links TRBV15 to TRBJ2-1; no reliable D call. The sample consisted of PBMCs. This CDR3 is CATSRSVHEQFF. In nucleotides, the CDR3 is TGTGCCACCAGCAGATCCGTTCATGAGCAGTTCTTC.